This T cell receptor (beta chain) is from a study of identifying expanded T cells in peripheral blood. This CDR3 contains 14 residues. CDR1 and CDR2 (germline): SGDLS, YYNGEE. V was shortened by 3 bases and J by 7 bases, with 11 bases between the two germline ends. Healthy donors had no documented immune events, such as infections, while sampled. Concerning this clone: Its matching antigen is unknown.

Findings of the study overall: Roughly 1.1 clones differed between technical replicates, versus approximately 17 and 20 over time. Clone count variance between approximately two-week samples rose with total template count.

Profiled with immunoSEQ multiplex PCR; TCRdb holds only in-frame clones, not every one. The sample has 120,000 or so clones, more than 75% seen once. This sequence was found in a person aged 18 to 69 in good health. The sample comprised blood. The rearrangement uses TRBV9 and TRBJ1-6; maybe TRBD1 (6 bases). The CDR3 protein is CASSAGQRNSPLHF. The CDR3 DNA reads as TGTGCCAGCAGCGCAGGACAGAGAAATTCACCCCTCCACTTT.